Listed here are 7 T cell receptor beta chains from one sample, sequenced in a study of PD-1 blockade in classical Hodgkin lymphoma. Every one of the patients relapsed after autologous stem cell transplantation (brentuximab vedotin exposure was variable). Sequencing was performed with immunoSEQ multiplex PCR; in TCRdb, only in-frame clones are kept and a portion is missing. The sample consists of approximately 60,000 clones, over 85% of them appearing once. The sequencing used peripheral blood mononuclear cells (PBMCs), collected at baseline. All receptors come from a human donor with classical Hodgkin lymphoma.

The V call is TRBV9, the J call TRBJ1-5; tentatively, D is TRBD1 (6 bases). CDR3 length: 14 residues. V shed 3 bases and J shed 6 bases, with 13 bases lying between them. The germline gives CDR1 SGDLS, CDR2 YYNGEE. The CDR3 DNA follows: TGTGCCAGCAGCGGCGATCAGGGGAGTCAGCCCCAGCATTTT. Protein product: CASSGDQGSQPQHF.

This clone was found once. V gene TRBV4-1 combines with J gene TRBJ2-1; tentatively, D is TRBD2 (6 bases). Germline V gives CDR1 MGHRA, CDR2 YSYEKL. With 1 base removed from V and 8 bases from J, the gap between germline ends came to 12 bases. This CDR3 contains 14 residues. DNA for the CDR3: TGCGCCAGCAGCCAAGGGAACAGGAGGGATGAGCAGTTCTTC. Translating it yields CASSQGNRRDEQFF.

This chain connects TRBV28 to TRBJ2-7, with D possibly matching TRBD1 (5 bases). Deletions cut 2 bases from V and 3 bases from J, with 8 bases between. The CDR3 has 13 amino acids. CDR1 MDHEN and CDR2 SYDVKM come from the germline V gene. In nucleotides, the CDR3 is TGTGCCAGCAGTTTAAGACAGTTCTACGAGCAGTACTTC. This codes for CASSLRQFYEQYF.

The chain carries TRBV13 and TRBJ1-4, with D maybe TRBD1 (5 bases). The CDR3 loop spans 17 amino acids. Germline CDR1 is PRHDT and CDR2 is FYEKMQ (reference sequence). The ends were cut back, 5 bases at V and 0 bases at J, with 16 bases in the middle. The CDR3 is CASSPWGGSATNEKLFF. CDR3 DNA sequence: TGTGCCAGCAGCCCGTGGGGGGGGTCCGCAACTAATGAAAAACTGTTTTTT.

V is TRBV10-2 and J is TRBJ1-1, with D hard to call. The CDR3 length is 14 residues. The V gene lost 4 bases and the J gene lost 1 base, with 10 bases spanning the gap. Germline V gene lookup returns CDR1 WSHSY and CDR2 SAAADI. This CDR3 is CASSVKGGNTEAFF. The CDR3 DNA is TGCGCCAGCAGTGTTAAGGGAGGGAACACTGAAGCTTTCTTT.

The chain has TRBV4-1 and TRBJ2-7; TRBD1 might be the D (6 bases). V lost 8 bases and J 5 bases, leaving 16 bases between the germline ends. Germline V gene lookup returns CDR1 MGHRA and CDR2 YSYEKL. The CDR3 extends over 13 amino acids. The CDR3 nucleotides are TGCGCCAGCTCAACGTCCAGGGGAGACGAGCAGTACTTC. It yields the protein CASSTSRGDEQYF.

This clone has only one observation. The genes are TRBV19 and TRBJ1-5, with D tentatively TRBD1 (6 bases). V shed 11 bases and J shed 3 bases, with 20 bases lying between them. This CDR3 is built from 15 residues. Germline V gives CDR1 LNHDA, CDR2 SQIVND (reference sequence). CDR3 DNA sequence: TGTGCCTGTCGGACGGCAGGGGCCTTCAATCAGCCCCAGCATTTT. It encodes CACRTAGAFNQPQHF.